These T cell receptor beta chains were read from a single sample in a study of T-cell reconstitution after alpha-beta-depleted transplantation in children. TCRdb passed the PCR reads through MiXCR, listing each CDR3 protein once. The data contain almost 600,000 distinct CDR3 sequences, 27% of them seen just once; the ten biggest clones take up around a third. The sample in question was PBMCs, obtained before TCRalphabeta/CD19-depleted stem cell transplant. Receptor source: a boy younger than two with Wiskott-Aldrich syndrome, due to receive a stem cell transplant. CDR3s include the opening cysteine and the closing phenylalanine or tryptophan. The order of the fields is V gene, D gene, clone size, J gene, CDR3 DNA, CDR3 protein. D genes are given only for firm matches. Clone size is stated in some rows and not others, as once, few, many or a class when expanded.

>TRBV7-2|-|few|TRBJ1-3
TGTGCCAGCAGCCTTACAAGAAGCTCTGGAAACACCATATATTTT
CASSLTRSSGNTIYF
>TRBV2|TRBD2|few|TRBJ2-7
TGTGCCAGCAGGACCCTTGCGGGAGGGCCGGGAGAGCAGTACTTC
CASRTLAGGPGEQYF
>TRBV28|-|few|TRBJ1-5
TGTGCCAGCAGTGCCCCCGCGGGGCCCCAGCATTTT
CASSAPAGPQHF
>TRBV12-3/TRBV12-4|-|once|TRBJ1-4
TGTGCCAGCAGTTTATCAGTGGTTGATGAAAAACTGTTTTTT
CASSLSVVDEKLFF
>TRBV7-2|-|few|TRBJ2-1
TGTGCCAGCAGCTTACGGGGGCAAGTTGAGCAGTTCTTC
CASSLRGQVEQFF
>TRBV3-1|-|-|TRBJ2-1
TGTGCCAGCAGCCCGGAGGTCGCCTACAATGAGCAGTTCTTC
CASSPEVAYNEQFF
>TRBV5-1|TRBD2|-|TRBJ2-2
TGCGCCAGCAGCATCTTACTAGCGCCGAACACCGGGGAGCTGTTTTTT
CASSILLAPNTGELFF
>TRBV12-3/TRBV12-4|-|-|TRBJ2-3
TGTGCCAGCAGTTTAAGTAATACGCAGTATTTT
CASSLSNTQYF
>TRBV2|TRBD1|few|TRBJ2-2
TGTGCCAGCAGCCGGGGACAGTTCAGCGGGGAGCTGTTTTTT
CASSRGQFSGELFF
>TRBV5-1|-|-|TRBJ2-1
TGCGCCAGCAGCCCAAGATCGGAACACAATGAGCAGTTCTTC
CASSPRSEHNEQFF
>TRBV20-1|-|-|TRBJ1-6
TGCAGTGCCACGGGGGGAGGTTCACCCCTCCACTTT
CSATGGGSPLHF
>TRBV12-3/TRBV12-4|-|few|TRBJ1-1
TGTGCCAGCAGTCCTGGAGGGGCGGGGGCTGAAGCTTTCTTT
CASSPGGAGAEAFF
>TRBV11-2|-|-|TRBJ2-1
TGTGCCAGCAGCGGCCGCGGACTGGATTACAATGAGCAGTTCTTC
CASSGRGLDYNEQFF
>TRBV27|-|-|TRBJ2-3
TGTGCCAGCAGCCTAGGATGGGTAGATACGCAGTATTTT
CASSLGWVDTQYF
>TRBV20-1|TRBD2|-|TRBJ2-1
TGCAGTGAGATAGCGGGAGGGCCCCACAATGAGCAGTTCTTC
CSEIAGGPHNEQFF
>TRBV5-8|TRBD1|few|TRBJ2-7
TGTGCCAGCAGCTTGTTTCTCTCAGGACAGGTTTACTACGAGCAGTACTTC
CASSLFLSGQVYYEQYF
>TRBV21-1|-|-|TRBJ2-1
TGTGCCAGCAGCGTTGGGGATGTGGGCGGGAGTAATGAGCAGTTCTTC
CASSVGDVGGSNEQFF
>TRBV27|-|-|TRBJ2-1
TGTGCCAGCAGTCCGGGTGGGGGACTGAGCTCCTACAATGAGCAGTTCTTC
CASSPGGGLSSYNEQFF
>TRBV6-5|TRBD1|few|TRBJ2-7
TGTGCCAGCAGTTACACGGACAGGGACTACGAGCAGTACTTC
CASSYTDRDYEQYF
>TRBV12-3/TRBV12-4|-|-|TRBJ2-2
TGTGCCAGCATTCTAAATGCAAGCCCGAAAGGCGGATACGGGGAGCTGTTTTTT
CASILNASPKGGYGELFF
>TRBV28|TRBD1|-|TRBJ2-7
TGTGCCAGCAGTTTATGGGGACAGGGGGGGACCTACGAGCAGTACTTC
CASSLWGQGGTYEQYF
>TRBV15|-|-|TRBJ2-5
TGTGCCACCAGCAGCCTTCAACAGTACCAAGAGACCCAGTACTTC
CATSSLQQYQETQYF
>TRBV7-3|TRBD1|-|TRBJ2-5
TGTGCCAGCAGTCCAGGACAGGGGCTCCAAGAGACCCAGTACTTC
CASSPGQGLQETQYF
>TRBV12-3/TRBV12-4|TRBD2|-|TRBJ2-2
TGTGCCAGCAGTCTTACTAGCGGGACGGGGCAGCTGTTTTTT
CASSLTSGTGQLFF
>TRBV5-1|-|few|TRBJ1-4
TGCGCCAGCAGCGAGATGGGTAATGAAAAACTGTTTTTT
CASSEMGNEKLFF
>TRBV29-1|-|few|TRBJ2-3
TGCAGCGCCCTGAAGGGATCGGGCACAGATACGCAGTATTTT
CSALKGSGTDTQYF
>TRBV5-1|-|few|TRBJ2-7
TGCGCCAGCAGCTTGGAAGCGAGCGGAGCCTACGAGCAGTACTTC
CASSLEASGAYEQYF
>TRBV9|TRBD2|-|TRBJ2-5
TGTGCCAGCAGCACCGGGACTAGCGGGATTCGTTCGGAGACCCAGTACTTC
CASSTGTSGIRSETQYF
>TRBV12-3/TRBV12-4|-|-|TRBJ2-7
TGTGCCAGCAGTCAACCGGGACCCCAGTACTTC
CASSQPGPQYF
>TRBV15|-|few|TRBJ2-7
TGTGCCACCAGCAGAGGGGGGGACAGCTCCTACGAGCAGTACTTC
CATSRGGDSSYEQYF
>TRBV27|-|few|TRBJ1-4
TGTGCCAGCAGTTTTCCGGGGAAGGGTGAAAAACTGTTTTTT
CASSFPGKGEKLFF
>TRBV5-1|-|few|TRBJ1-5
TGCGCCAGCAGCCCAGGACAGAATCAGCCCCAGCATTTT
CASSPGQNQPQHF
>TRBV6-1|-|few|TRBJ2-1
TGTGCCAGCAGTGAGAGCAGGTTTGGTGAGCAGTTCTTC
CASSESRFGEQFF
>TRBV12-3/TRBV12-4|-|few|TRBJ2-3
TGTGCCAGCAGTTTAGAAGTGCCCCAGATCTCACATACGCAGTATTTT
CASSLEVPQISHTQYF
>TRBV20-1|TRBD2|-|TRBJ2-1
TGCAGTGCTAGAGGCAGACTAGCGGATTACAATGAGCAGTTCTTC
CSARGRLADYNEQFF
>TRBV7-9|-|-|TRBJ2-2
TGTGCCAGCAGCTTTCTCGGAGGGGGAGAGCTGTTTTTT
CASSFLGGGELFF
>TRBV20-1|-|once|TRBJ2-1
TGCAGTGCTAGAGATGGAGGGAGGAGTACTGGGGAGCAGTTCTTC
CSARDGGRSTGEQFF
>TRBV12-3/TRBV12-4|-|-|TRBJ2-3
TGTGCCAGCAACGCTTTCAGAGGAGATACGCAGTATTTT
CASNAFRGDTQYF
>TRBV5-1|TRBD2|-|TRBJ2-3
TGCGCCAGCAGCTCCTCACTAGCGGGAGGATCCGATACGCAGTATTTT
CASSSSLAGGSDTQYF
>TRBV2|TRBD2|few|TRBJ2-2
TGTGCCAGCAGGAGCGGGAGGGGCCCCGGGGAGCTGTTTTTT
CASRSGRGPGELFF
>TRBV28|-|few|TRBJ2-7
TGTGCCAGCAGTTCAACTCCCTACGAGCAGTACTTC
CASSSTPYEQYF
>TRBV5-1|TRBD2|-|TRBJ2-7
TGCGCCAGCAGCTTGGATGGGACTAGCGTTCACGAGCAGTACTTC
CASSLDGTSVHEQYF
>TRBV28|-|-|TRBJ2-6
TGTGCCAGCAGTTCCTTCCTGCGCAGTAACTCTGGGGCCAACGTCCTGACTTTC
CASSSFLRSNSGANVLTF
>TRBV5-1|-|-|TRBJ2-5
TGCGCCAGCAGCTTGGCCTTGGGCGGCCAAGAGACCCAGTACTTC
CASSLALGGQETQYF
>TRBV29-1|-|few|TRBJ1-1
TGCAGCGTCAAAAGCCGGGGCAGGGCAAGCACTGAAGCTTTCTTT
CSVKSRGRASTEAFF
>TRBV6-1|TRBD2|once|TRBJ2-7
TGTGCCAGCTCCGCAGGCGGACTAGCGGGAGGCGAGCAGTACTTC
CASSAGGLAGGEQYF
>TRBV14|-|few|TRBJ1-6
TGTGCCAGCAGCCTTCAGAGTGGTGGTTCACCCCTCCACTTT
CASSLQSGGSPLHF